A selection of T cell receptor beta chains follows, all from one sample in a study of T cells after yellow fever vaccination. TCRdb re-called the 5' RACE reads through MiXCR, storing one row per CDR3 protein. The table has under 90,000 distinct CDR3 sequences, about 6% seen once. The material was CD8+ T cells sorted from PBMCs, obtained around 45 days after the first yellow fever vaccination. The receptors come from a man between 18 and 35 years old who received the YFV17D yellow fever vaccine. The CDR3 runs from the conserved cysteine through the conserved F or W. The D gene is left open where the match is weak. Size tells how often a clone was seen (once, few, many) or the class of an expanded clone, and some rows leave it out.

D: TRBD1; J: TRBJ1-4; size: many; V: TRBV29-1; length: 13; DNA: TGCAGCGTTGCAGGGGGAACTAATGAAAAACTGTTTTTT; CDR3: CSVAGGTNEKLFF
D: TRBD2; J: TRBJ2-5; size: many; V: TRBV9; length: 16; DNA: TGTGCCAGCAGCGTAGGGAGACTAGCGAATCAAGAGACCCAGTACTTC; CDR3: CASSVGRLANQETQYF
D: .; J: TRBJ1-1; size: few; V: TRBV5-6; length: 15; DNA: TGTGCCAGCAGTCACAGTTATGGGGAACACACTGAAGCTTTCTTT; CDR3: CASSHSYGEHTEAFF
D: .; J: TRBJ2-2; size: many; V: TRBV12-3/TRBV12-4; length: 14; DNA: TGTGCCAGCAGTTGGGGTCGCAACACCGGGGAGCTGTTTTTT; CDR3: CASSWGRNTGELFF
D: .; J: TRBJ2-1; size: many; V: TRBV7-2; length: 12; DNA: TGTGCCAGCAGCTTTGGGGGAAGTCCTCAGTTCTTC; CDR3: CASSFGGSPQFF
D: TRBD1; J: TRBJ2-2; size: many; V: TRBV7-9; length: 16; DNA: TGTGCCAGCAGCAACTCCGGGACAGGGATGGCCGGGGAGCTGTTTTTT; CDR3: CASSNSGTGMAGELFF
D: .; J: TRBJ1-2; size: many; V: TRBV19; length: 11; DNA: TGTGCCAGTAGTACCGGGACCCCGAAGACCTTC; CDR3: CASSTGTPKTF
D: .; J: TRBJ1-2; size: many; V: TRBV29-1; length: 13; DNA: TGCAGCGTTGAAGATCAAAAGGGCGCTGGCTACACCTTC; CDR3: CSVEDQKGAGYTF
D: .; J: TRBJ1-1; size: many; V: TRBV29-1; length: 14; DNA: TGCAGCGTTGTACCGGCGCAGGGGAACACTGAAGCTTTCTTT; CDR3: CSVVPAQGNTEAFF
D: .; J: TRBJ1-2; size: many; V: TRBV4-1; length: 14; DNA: TGCGCCAGCAGCCAAGATCAGGGCGGCTATGGCTACACCTTC; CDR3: CASSQDQGGYGYTF
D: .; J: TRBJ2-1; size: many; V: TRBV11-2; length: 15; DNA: TGTGCCAGCAGCTTAGAGTTGAACTCCTACAATGAGCAGTTCTTC; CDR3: CASSLELNSYNEQFF
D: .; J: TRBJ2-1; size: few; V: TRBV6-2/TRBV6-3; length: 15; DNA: TGTGCCAGCAGTTACGAAGTCTTACTAAGGAATGAGCAGTTCTTC; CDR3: CASSYEVLLRNEQFF
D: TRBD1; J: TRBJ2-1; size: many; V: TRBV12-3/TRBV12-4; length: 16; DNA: TGTGCCAGCGCGGGACAGGGGGCGAGCTCCTACAATGAGCAGTTCTTC; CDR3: CASAGQGASSYNEQFF
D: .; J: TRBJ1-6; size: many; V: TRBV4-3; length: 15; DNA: TGCGCCAGCAGCCAAGATCCGGGGGCTAATTCACCCCTCCACTTT; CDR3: CASSQDPGANSPLHF
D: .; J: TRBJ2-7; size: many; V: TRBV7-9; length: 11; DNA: TGTGCCAGCAGCTGGCACTACGAGCAGTACTTC; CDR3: CASSWHYEQYF
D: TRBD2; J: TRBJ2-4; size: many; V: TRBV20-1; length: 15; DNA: TGCAGTGCTTTAGGACTAGCGTCAGCCAAAAACATTCAGTACTTC; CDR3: CSALGLASAKNIQYF
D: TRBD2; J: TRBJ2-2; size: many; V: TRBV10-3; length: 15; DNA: TGTGCCATCGCCGGGGGGGAGTCGGACACCGGGGAGCTGTTTTTT; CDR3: CAIAGGESDTGELFF
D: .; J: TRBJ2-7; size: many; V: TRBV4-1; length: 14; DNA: TGCGCCAGCAGCCAAGATCTCGATCGCTACGAGCAGTACTTC; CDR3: CASSQDLDRYEQYF
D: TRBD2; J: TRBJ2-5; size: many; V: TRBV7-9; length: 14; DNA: TGTGCCAGCAGCCCCTGGACTAGCGGGGGGGATCAGTACTTC; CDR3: CASSPWTSGGDQYF
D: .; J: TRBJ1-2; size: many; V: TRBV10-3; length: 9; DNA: TGTGCCATAGGGGACGGCTACACCTTC; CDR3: CAIGDGYTF
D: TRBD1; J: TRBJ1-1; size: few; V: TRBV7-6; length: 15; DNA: TGTGCCAGCAGCTTAGCGGGACAGGGAATAAGTGAAGCTTTCTTT; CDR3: CASSLAGQGISEAFF
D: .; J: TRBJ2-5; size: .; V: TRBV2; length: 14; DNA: TGTGCCAGCATCGAGAACAGTTACCAAGAGACCCAGTACTTC; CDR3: CASIENSYQETQYF
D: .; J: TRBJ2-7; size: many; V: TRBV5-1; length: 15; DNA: TGCGCCAGCAGCTTGGCCGGGCACCCTCTCTGGGAGCAGTACTTC; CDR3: CASSLAGHPLWEQYF
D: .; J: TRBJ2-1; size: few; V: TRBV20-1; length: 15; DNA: TGCAGTGCTAGGCGTCGGAGAACCTCCTACAATGAGCAGTTCTTC; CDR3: CSARRRRTSYNEQFF
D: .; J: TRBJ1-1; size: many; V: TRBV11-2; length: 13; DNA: TGTGCCAGCAGCTTCCCGGCGGACACTGAAGCTTTCTTT; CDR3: CASSFPADTEAFF
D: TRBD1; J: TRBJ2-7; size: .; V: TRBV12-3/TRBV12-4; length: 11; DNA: TGTGCCAGCGGACAGGCGGACGAGCAGTACTTC; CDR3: CASGQADEQYF
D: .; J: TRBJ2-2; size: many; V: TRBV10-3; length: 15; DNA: TGTGCCATCAGTGTCTCTCGGGTCGTCATCGGGGAGCTGTTTTTT; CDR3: CAISVSRVVIGELFF
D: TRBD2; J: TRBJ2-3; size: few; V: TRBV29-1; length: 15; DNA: TGCAGCGTTGGAATGACTAGCGGGGTGCGAGATACGCAGTATTTT; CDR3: CSVGMTSGVRDTQYF
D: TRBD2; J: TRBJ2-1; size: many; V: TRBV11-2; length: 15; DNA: TGTGCCAGCAGCGTTAGCGGGGGGCCAGACCATGAGCAGTTCTTC; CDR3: CASSVSGGPDHEQFF
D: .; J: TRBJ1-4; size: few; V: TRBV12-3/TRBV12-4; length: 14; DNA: TGTGCCAGCACCCCGGGACGGATTAATGAAAAACTGTTTTTT; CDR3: CASTPGRINEKLFF
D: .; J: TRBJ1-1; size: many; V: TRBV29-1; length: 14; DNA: TGCAGCGTTGTGGCGGGACATTTGAACACTGAAGCTTTCTTT; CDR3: CSVVAGHLNTEAFF
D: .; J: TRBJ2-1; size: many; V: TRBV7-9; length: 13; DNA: TGTGCCAGCAGCTTAGACGGTTACAATGAGCAGTTCTTC; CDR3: CASSLDGYNEQFF